A selection of T cell receptor beta chains follows, all from one sample in a study of human T cells and chemical hapten exposure. MiXCR, run by TCRdb on the RACE reads, gives a single entry per CDR3 protein. The sample holds tens of thousands of distinct CDR3 sequences, 9.5% to 11% seen once. This specimen consisted of whole blood, obtained in connection with sensitization to the hapten diphenylcyclopropenone (DPC). Receptors originate from a man between 40 and 49 years old with alopecia areata. Some clones in this sample may be carry-over from other donors' samples. Both conserved end residues are trimmed from each CDR3.

v_call cdr3_aa
TRBV27 ASSPWTGGGTEAF
TRBV15 ATSRDLAGGSSTDTQY
TRBV5-1 ASSLPSGRGETQY
TRBV18 ASSPIGGLQETQY
TRBV2 ASRFQGGQPQH
TRBV11-2 ASSSQGYNQPQH
TRBV20-1 SATGTESYGYT
TRBV9 ASSVLGEAPNDEQF
TRBV24-1 ATSERRDTDTQY
TRBV27 ASSFNRGQENGYT
TRBV5-1 ASSLLSIANYGYT
TRBV15 ATSPGRGPVSSIQY
TRBV20-1 SARPLGQDETQY
TRBV9 ASSPGSLGETQY
TRBV5-4 ASSLAGERTEAF
TRBV20-1 SAETGSTEAF
TRBV20-1 SASAEGGQKLF
TRBV19 ASSIQGTEAF
TRBV7-9 ASSSTTGGYGYT
TRBV11-2 ASSLVTRWTATNEKLF
TRBV5-4 ASSPQRTNTGELF
TRBV11-3 ASSRGRQANQPQH
TRBV20-1 SAKRQGSQPQH
TRBV5-4 ASSLGTSDTGELF
TRBV6-1 ASHPRSGSWEDTQY
TRBV6-5 ASWTPGGGSPLH
TRBV12-5 ASGLSGGPETQY
TRBV7-9 AITVLSDTQY
TRBV4-1 ASSHSTATSSYNSPLH
TRBV27 ASSKDRDSYYGYT
TRBV19 ASTNPGGTQY
TRBV4-2 ASSQNPTDREAF
TRBV7-9 ASSLPRTGFTDTQY
TRBV7-2 ASSLSPHPPGQAGYT
TRBV6-2/TRBV6-3 ASSTSGLAGGDTQY
TRBV20-1 SARDPIRQVEGEKLF
TRBV20-1 SARDTRASYEQY
TRBV19 ASSIDEEKGALGNQPQH
TRBV27 ASSSYLQGRQY
TRBV5-1 ASSSTGELF
TRBV6-5 ASSRDRGSTEQY
TRBV2 ASVEPGLAGLTDTQY
TRBV6-5 ASGRAVDTQY
TRBV27 ASSLHAGAGNEQF
TRBV4-1 ASSQDKDTQY
TRBV14 ASSQFTGNPTDTQY
TRBV12-3/TRBV12-4 ASSLDRPTEAF
TRBV5-6 ASSLGSPQETQY
TRBV11-3 ASSLGQNYEQY
TRBV7-9 ASSPGTGGGTEAF
TRBV29-1 SVEAVNYGYT
TRBV7-2 ASSLDFQGGTYEQY
TRBV9 ASSVPQGITDTQY
TRBV6-2/TRBV6-3 ASTETGDPHQPQH
TRBV29-1 SVAIGQAQEQF
TRBV29-1 SVAPGVVEAF
TRBV9 ASSATRAEQF
TRBV7-2 ASSSPGGRAQETQY
TRBV5-4 ASSLVSGKADTQY
TRBV29-1 SARRVRGGYGYT